The 17 T cell receptor beta chains below all came from one sample that was sequenced in a study of cytomegalovirus exposure and HLA in healthy donors. Amplification used 60 Vbeta primers and 13 Jbeta primers. Sequencing was performed with immunoSEQ multiplex PCR; in TCRdb, only in-frame clones are kept and a portion is missing. The profile covers 200,000 to 250,000 clones, with around 79% appearing a single time and around 1.7% taken by the ten largest. Sequenced sample: PBMCs. These receptors were taken from a man younger than 35 in good health and CMV-seronegative.

The chain employs TRBV9 and TRBJ1-1; TRBD1 might be the D (6 bases). Germline V gene lookup returns CDR1 SGDLS and CDR2 YYNGEE. CDR3 length equals 15 residues. The V gene lost 0 bases and the J gene lost 7 bases, with 16 bases spanning the gap. CDR3 sequence reads: CASSVEKRGGHEAFF. In DNA, the CDR3 is TGTGCCAGCAGCGTAGAAAAGCGGGGGGGGCATGAAGCTTTCTTT.

The V gene is TRBV12-2, the J gene TRBJ1-4; TRBD1, the D gene given by the table, was not confirmed from the DNA. TRBV12-2 is a pseudogene locus. The CDR3 loop spans 16 amino acids. The CDR3 protein is CASRLARTGPNEKLFF. CDR3 DNA: TGTGCAAGTCGCTTAGCGAGGACAGGGCCTAATGAAAAACTGTTTTTT.

CDR3 DNA: TGTGCCAGCAGGGCGATCGGGAGGCGCGAGCAGTTCTTC. This encodes CASRAIGRREQFF. The chain joins TRBV6-5 to TRBJ2-1; 7 nucleotides agree with TRBD2. Germline CDR1 reads MNHEY; CDR2 reads SVGAGI. Unmatched junction bases numbered 9, after V lost 6 bases and J lost 10 bases. The CDR3 has 13 amino acids.

The chain is built from TRBV18 and TRBJ1-1; 9 positions match TRBD1. The V gene's germline CDR1 is KGHSH and CDR2 LQKENI. Losses at the gene ends were 3 bases for V and 7 bases for J; bases not matched to a gene: 12. The CDR3 has 16 residues. Written as DNA, the CDR3 is TGTGCCAGCTCACCGGAGAGGGACAGGGTGGATGATGAAGCTTTCTTT. Protein sequence: CASSPERDRVDDEAFF.

Written as DNA, the CDR3 is TGTGCCAGCAGTGATAAGGAGGCTAGCAATCAGCCCCAGCATTTT. Amino acid sequence: CASSDKEASNQPQHF. The V gene is TRBV2, the J gene TRBJ1-5; D not certain. The CDR3 consists of 15 residues. CDR1 is SNHLY and CDR2 is FYNNEI in the germline V gene. Trimming removed 3 bases at V and 0 bases at J, with 9 bases between.

The CDR3 DNA is TGTGCCAGCACGGGGGGGCGGGCAGATACGCAGTATTTT. Its translation is CASTGGRADTQYF. J is TRBJ2-3 and V is TRBV6-5, with 8 bases matching TRBD2. The CDR3 has 13 amino acids. Looked up from germline, CDR1 is MNHEY and CDR2 is SVGAGI. V shed 7 bases, J shed 4 bases, and the junction held 4 bases outside the gene matches.

This chain uses TRBV7-2 with TRBJ2-5; a possible D gene is TRBD2 (5 bases). This CDR3 comprises 14 residues. The germline CDR1 and CDR2 sequences are SGHTA and FQGNSA. The V gene lost 5 bases and the J gene lost 0 bases, with 10 bases spanning the gap. The CDR3 DNA reads as TGTGCCAGCAGCATCGGGGTCCACCAAGAGACCCAGTACTTC. It encodes CASSIGVHQETQYF.

J is TRBJ1-4 and V is TRBV18; D is undetermined. Germline V CDR1 and CDR2: KGHSH, LQKENI. V was trimmed by 2 bases and J by 5 bases, leaving 12 bases between them. The CDR3 spans 15 residues. CDR3 DNA: TGTGCCAGCTCACCATCGGCGGAAACGAATGAAAAACTGTTTTTT. This sequence encodes CASSPSAETNEKLFF.

The V and J genes are TRBV7-2 and TRBJ1-2; 8 nucleotides line up with TRBD1. Losses at the gene ends were 1 base for V and 6 bases for J; bases not matched to a gene: 4. Germline CDR1 reads SGHTA; CDR2 reads FQGNSA. This CDR3 is 14 amino acids long. The CDR3 here is CASSLGDRGNGYTF. The CDR3 coding sequence is TGTGCCAGCAGCTTAGGAGACAGGGGAAATGGCTACACCTTC.

The chain links TRBV13 to TRBJ1-3, with 7 positions matching TRBD1. The CDR3 has 16 residues. With V trimmed by 4 bases and J by 0 bases, 6 bases remained unmatched. Germline V gives CDR1 PRHDT, CDR2 FYEKMQ (reference sequence). DNA for the CDR3: TGTGCCAGCAGCTCCCGGACAGGCCTCTCTGGAAACACCATATATTTT. As protein: CASSSRTGLSGNTIYF.

This clone was detected a few times. One junction end disagrees with the germline gene, perhaps due to a read error. The V call is TRBV7-7, the J call TRBJ2-1, with TRBD1 matching 7 bases. CDR1 and CDR2 from the germline V gene are SSHAT and FNYEAQ (reference sequence). This CDR3 is built from 13 residues. The CDR3 DNA follows: TGTGCTAGCAGCCCCTACAGGGGTGATGAGCAGTTCTTC. It yields the protein CASSPYRGDEQFF.

This rearrangement joins TRBV19 to TRBJ1-1; D not certain. The CDR3 has 14 amino acids. V was pared by 1 base and J by 8 bases, with 14 bases between. CDR1 is LNHDA, CDR2 SQIVND, per germline (reference sequence). CDR3 sequence (DNA): TGTGCCAGTAGTATAGCGGGATTTTTAAGCGAAGCTTTCTTT. It yields the protein CASSIAGFLSEAFF. Combining the CDR3 with reference TRBV19 and TRBJ1-1 gives the whole variable domain DGGITQSPKYLFRKEGQNVTLSCEQNLNHDAMYWYRQDPGQGLRLIYYSQIVNDFQKGDIAEGYSVSREKKESFPLTVTSAQKNPTAFYLCASSIAGFLSEAFFGQGTRLTVV.

The chain links TRBV28 to TRBJ1-1; no reliable D call. The V gene lost 2 bases and the J gene lost 1 base, with 5 bases spanning the gap. This CDR3 is built from 13 residues. Germline V gene lookup returns CDR1 MDHEN and CDR2 SYDVKM. The CDR3 region has the DNA TGTGCCAGCAGTTTAGGCAAGAACACTGAAGCTTTCTTT. Translating it yields CASSLGKNTEAFF.

J is TRBJ2-1 and V is TRBV7-2, with D possibly TRBD2 on 5 matching bases. Germline V gives CDR1 SGHTA, CDR2 FQGNSA. The CDR3 contains 14 residues. The V and J ends lost 6 bases and 8 bases respectively, with 17 bases between them. The CDR3 sequence: CASSLSGKLDEQFF. The CDR3 DNA sequence: TGTGCCAGCAGTCTAAGCGGAAAGTTGGATGAGCAGTTCTTC.

The gene calls are TRBV5-8 and TRBJ2-7, with D possibly matching TRBD1 (5 bases). The CDR3 sequence is 14 residues long. The germline V and J ends were trimmed by 0 bases and 2 bases, with 9 bases remaining between them. CDR1 is SGHTS, CDR2 YDEGEE, per germline. The CDR3 DNA follows: TGTGCCAGCAGCTTGGGCAGGGTCGCCTACGAGCAGTACTTC. Translation: CASSLGRVAYEQYF.

The V call is TRBV30, the J call TRBJ1-3; D ambiguous. V gave up 3 bases and J gave up 0 bases, with 12 bases separating them. The length of the CDR3 is 15 residues. Germline V gives CDR1 GTSNPN, CDR2 SVGIG (reference sequence). The DNA for the CDR3 is TGTGCCTGGAGCGACTGGTCGAGCTCTGGAAACACCATATATTTT. It yields the protein CAWSDWSSSGNTIYF.

The J gene is TRBJ2-5, the V gene TRBV4-3; D may be TRBD1 (6 bases). Gene TRBJ2-7 matches the end of the DNA better, so the J call may be wrong. CDR3 size: 16 residues. Germline values: CDR1 LGHNA, CDR2 YSLEER. The CDR3 nucleotides read TGCGCCAGCAGCCAAGATGGCCAGGGGATCTCCTACGAGCAGTACTTC. This sequence encodes CASSQDGQGISYEQYF.